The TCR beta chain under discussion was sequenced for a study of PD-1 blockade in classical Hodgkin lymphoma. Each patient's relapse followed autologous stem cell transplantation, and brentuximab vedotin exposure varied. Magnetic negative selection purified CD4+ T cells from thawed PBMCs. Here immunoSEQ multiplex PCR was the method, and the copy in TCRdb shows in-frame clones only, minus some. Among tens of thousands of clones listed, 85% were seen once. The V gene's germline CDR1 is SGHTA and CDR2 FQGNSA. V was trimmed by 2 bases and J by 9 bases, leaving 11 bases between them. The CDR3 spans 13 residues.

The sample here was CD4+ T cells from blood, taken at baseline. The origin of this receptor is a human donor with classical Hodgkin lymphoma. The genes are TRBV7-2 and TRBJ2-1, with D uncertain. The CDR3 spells CASSLINESEQFF. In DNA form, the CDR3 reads TGTGCCAGCAGCTTAATTAATGAAAGTGAGCAGTTCTTC.